This T cell receptor beta chain appears in the sequencing data of a study of shared T cell receptors in the human thymus. Profiled with immunoSEQ multiplex PCR; TCRdb holds only in-frame clones, not every one. The sample shows about 540,000 clones, 75% to 80% of them seen only once. The CDR3 is 17 residues long. V lost 3 bases and J lost 6; bases outside the gene matches: 17. The germline V gene has CDR1 LGHNA and CDR2 YSLEER. These same data were also listed under a study on human thymus T cells.

The sequence was obtained from a boy in the first two years of life with a congenital heart defect. The chain joins TRBV4-3 to TRBJ2-7; 7 positions match TRBD2. The specimen was thymocytes. CDR3 sequence: CASSQHPGTTSSSEQYF. The CDR3, as DNA: TGCGCCAGCAGCCAGCACCCCGGGACTACCTCGTCTTCCGAGCAGTACTTC.